The 29 T cell receptor beta chains below come from one sample, sequenced in a study of T cells in Graves' hyperthyroidism and ophthalmopathy. From RNA transcripts, TCR beta CDR3 regions were amplified. Primed by the HTBI set, a first-round RT-PCR was run on the TCR CDR3. TCRdb redid the calling of the multiplex PCR reads with MiXCR, one entry per CDR3 protein. The repertoire holds over 550,000 distinct CDR3 sequences, with around 15% as singletons. Sequenced input: blood. Receptors were obtained from a woman under 30 with Graves' hyperthyroidism.

In its sample, this clonotype was seen a few times. The chain joins TRBV12-5 to TRBJ1-1; possible D gene TRBD1, 6 bases. This CDR3 spans 16 amino acids. V was shortened by 0 bases and J by 5 bases, with 16 bases between the two germline ends. CDR1 LGHNT and CDR2 FRNRAP come from the germline V gene. CDR3 nucleotide sequence: TGTGCTAGTGGTTTGGTAGCAGGCAGGGGAGGAACTGAAGCTTTCTTT. This sequence encodes CASGLVAGRGGTEAFF.

The genes are TRBV29-1 and TRBJ1-1; D is ambiguous. The CDR3 spans 13 residues. V was cut by 4 bases and J by 0 bases, with 9 bases left in between. CDR1 and CDR2 (germline): SQVTM, ANQGSEA. The CDR3 reads CSVVTSLNTEAFF. CDR3 nucleotides: TGCAGCGTTGTAACCAGCTTGAACACTGAAGCTTTCTTT.

The rearrangement uses TRBV10-3 and TRBJ1-1; possible D gene TRBD1, 6 bases. There are 14 residues in the CDR3. The germline V gene encodes CDR1 ENHRY and CDR2 SYGVKD. Deletions cut 8 bases from V and 0 bases from J, with 13 bases between. This CDR3 is CAIRDKTLNTEAFF. In DNA form, the CDR3 reads TGTGCCATCCGGGACAAAACTTTGAACACTGAAGCTTTCTTT.

This clonotype was observed many times. This rearrangement joins TRBV28 to TRBJ2-3, with D unclear. CDR1 is MDHEN and CDR2 is SYDVKM in the germline V gene. The CDR3 runs to 14 residues. V was trimmed by 7 bases and J by 3 bases, leaving 14 bases between them. The CDR3 is CASTPAERTDTQYF. The CDR3 nucleotides read TGTGCCAGCACCCCGGCGGAGAGGACAGATACGCAGTATTTT.

This clonotype showed up just a few times. This sequence joins TRBV27 and TRBJ1-5; no clear D. Germline assignment: CDR1 MNHEY and CDR2 SMNVEV (reference sequence). The CDR3 contains 16 residues. Deletions cut 0 bases from V and 7 bases from J, with 16 bases between. The CDR3 DNA sequence: TGTGCCAGCAGTTTATCCCCACCCCGGGTTGGGCAGCCCCAGCATTTT. Its protein is CASSLSPPRVGQPQHF.

Only a few counts were recorded for this clonotype. The chain joins TRBV27 to TRBJ1-1; D is ambiguous. The V gene's germline CDR1 is MNHEY and CDR2 SMNVEV (reference sequence). V was cut by 8 bases and J by 1 base, with 8 bases left in between. The CDR3 covers 12 residues. The CDR3 DNA follows: TGTGCCAGCGGCTTTGGGAACACTGAAGCTTTCTTT. Translating it yields CASGFGNTEAFF.

This clonotype appeared a few times. CDR3 bases: TGTGCCAGTAGTGCAGCAGGGGGCGAGCAGCCCCAGCATTTT. Its translation is CASSAAGGEQPQHF. The V call is TRBV19, the J call TRBJ1-5, with 8 positions matching TRBD1. The J segment lost 7 bases and the V segment lost 5 bases, leaving 7 bases of the junction unmatched. This CDR3 region has 14 residues. Germline-derived CDR1 and CDR2 are LNHDA and SQIVND (reference sequence).

This clonotype was seen repeatedly, ten times or more. This chain uses TRBV28 with TRBJ1-6; 8 bases map to TRBD1. CDR1 and CDR2 from the germline V gene are MDHEN and SYDVKM. V was clipped by 3 bases and J by 4 bases; unmatched bases: 2. The CDR3 length is 15 residues. In nucleotides, the CDR3 is TGTGCCAGCAGTTTGACAGGGGCGTATAATTCACCCCTCCACTTT. Its translation: CASSLTGAYNSPLHF. The whole variable domain, filled in from reference TRBV28 and TRBJ1-6, reads DVKVTQSSRYLVKRTGEKVFLECVQDMDHENMFWYRQDPGLGLRLIYFSYDVKMKEKGDIPEGYSVSREKKERFSLILESASTNQTSMYLCASSLTGAYNSPLHFGNGTRLTVT.

This clonotype was seen ten or more times. The V gene is TRBV3-1, the J gene TRBJ1-1, with D hard to call. This CDR3 is 14 amino acids long. Germline V lookup: CDR1 LGHDT, CDR2 YNNKEL (reference sequence). V lost 1 base and J 4 bases, leaving 10 bases between the germline ends. The CDR3 DNA sequence: TGTGCCAGCAGCCAAGGGGGTCGTAGCACTGAAGCTTTCTTT. It is translated as CASSQGGRSTEAFF.

Only a few counts were recorded for this clonotype. The chain carries TRBV5-1 and TRBJ2-6; the D call may be TRBD1 or TRBD2 (5 bases each). With 0 bases removed from V and 1 base from J, the gap between germline ends came to 8 bases. CDR1 and CDR2 (germline): SGHRS, YFSETQ. CDR3 size: 16 residues. CDR3 residues: CASSLAGASGANVLTF. The CDR3 DNA follows: TGCGCCAGCAGCTTGGCCGGGGCTTCTGGGGCCAACGTCCTGACTTTC. The variable domain in full, with the rest retrieved from reference TRBV5-1 and TRBJ2-6, is KAGVTQTPRYLIKTRGQQVTLSCSPISGHRSVSWYQQTPGQGLQFLFEYFSETQRNKGNFPGRFSGRQFSNSRSEMNVSTLELGDSALYLCASSLAGASGANVLTFGAGSRLTVL.

In this sample, this clonotype turned up many times. J is TRBJ2-5 and V is TRBV20-1, with a tentative D call TRBD1 (5 bases). Trimming took 3 bases from V and 5 from J, leaving 7 bases between them. This CDR3 contains 11 residues. Germline V gene data show CDR1 as DFQATT and CDR2 as SNEGSKA (reference sequence). This chain's CDR3 is CSARTAETQYF. The CDR3 DNA reads TGCAGTGCTAGGACAGCGGAGACCCAGTACTTC.

This clonotype was recorded many times. The V call is TRBV29-1, the J call TRBJ1-2; 7 bases are shared with TRBD1. CDR3 size: 14 residues. V lost 4 bases, J lost 6 bases, and 11 bases stayed unmatched. Germline loops: CDR1 SQVTM, CDR2 ANQGSEA. The CDR3: CSVVGDSSRDGYTF. The DNA for the CDR3 is TGCAGCGTTGTCGGGGACAGCTCGCGGGATGGCTACACCTTC.

Ten or more counts support this clonotype. V gene TRBV2 combines with J gene TRBJ1-5; D remains unclear. The V gene lost 6 bases and the J gene lost 6 bases, with 15 bases spanning the gap. The CDR3 loop spans 14 amino acids. CDR1 and CDR2 from the germline V gene are SNHLY and FYNNEI. Written as DNA, the CDR3 is TGTGCCAGCAGCGCATCTGGGAGGACTCAGCCCCAGCATTTT. Translation gives CASSASGRTQPQHF.

This clonotype occurred many times. The rearrangement joins TRBV6-1 to TRBJ2-5; D possibly corresponds to TRBD1 (5 bases). Germline-derived CDR1 and CDR2 are MNHNS and SASEGT. This CDR3 is built from 13 residues. Trimming removed 8 bases from V and 0 bases from J, with 10 bases in between. The CDR3 nucleotides read TGTGCCAGCTCCAGGGTGAACCAAGAGACCCAGTACTTC. Protein sequence: CASSRVNQETQYF.

This clonotype was detected many times. The V gene is TRBV20-1, the J gene TRBJ2-1; D gene ambiguous. The germline V gene has CDR1 DFQATT and CDR2 SNEGSKA (reference sequence). V was pared by 4 bases and J by 1 base, with 14 bases between. The CDR3 has 15 residues. The CDR3 loop is CSATYVDLSYNEQFF. The CDR3 DNA reads as TGCAGTGCTACCTACGTGGATTTATCCTACAATGAGCAGTTCTTC.

This clonotype was counted at least ten times. The chain recombines TRBV20-1 with TRBJ2-3; TRBD2 agrees at 9 bases. Trimming removed 5 bases from V and 2 bases from J; junction bases left unmatched: 8. The germline gives CDR1 DFQATT, CDR2 SNEGSKA (reference sequence). The CDR3 is 15 residues long. CDR3 nucleotides: TGCAGTGCTGCTGTACTAGCGGGTCCCACAGATACGCAGTATTTT. This translates into CSAAVLAGPTDTQYF.

In the case of this clonotype: An end of the junction does not agree with germline; a read error may underlie this. The rearrangement uses TRBV7-9 and TRBJ2-7; 7 bases are shared with TRBD1. Germline CDR1 is SEHNR and CDR2 is FQNEAQ (reference sequence). CDR3 length: 15 amino acids. CDR3 in amino acids: CASSFPQQGPYEPYF. CDR3 sequence (DNA): TGTGCCAGCAGCTTCCCCCAACAGGGGCCCTACGAGCCGTACTTC.

At least ten counts were recorded for this clonotype. This sequence joins TRBV12-3 or TRBV12-4 and TRBJ1-2, with TRBD1 matching 12 bases. CDR3 length: 15 amino acids. V shed 1 base and J 4 bases; nucleotides not matched to a gene: 1. CDR3 sequence reads: CASSLGDRGLYGYTF. The CDR3 DNA sequence: TGTGCCAGCAGTTTAGGGGACAGGGGGCTCTATGGCTACACCTTC.

The DNA of the CDR3 is TGCAGTGCCATCGGGACTAGCGGGCATCAAGAGACCCAGTACTTC. Residues: CSAIGTSGHQETQYF. This chain joins TRBV20-1 and TRBJ2-5; 12 nucleotides agree with TRBD2. V was clipped by 6 bases and J by 2 bases; unmatched bases: 7. The germline V gene encodes CDR1 DFQATT and CDR2 SNEGSKA (reference sequence). The CDR3 consists of 15 residues.

Written as DNA, the CDR3 is TGCAGTGCCACGACCGGGACAGGAGGAACAAAACTGTTTTTT. This codes for CSATTGTGGTKLFF. V and J are TRBV20-1 and TRBJ1-4; TRBD1 agrees at 8 bases. The trim removed 6 bases at V and 10 bases at J, leaving 13 bases unmatched. The CDR3 covers 14 residues. CDR1 is DFQATT, CDR2 SNEGSKA, per germline (reference sequence).

The chain carries TRBV12-5 and TRBJ2-7; unclear D gene. Germline V gene data show CDR1 as LGHNT and CDR2 as FRNRAP. The germline V and J ends were trimmed by 6 bases and 5 bases, with 14 bases remaining between them. The CDR3 sequence is 13 residues long. The CDR3 region is CASGLLQRHEQYF. In DNA, the CDR3 is TGTGCTAGTGGCCTCCTCCAAAGGCACGAGCAGTACTTC. The full variable domain, in which reference TRBV12-5 and TRBJ2-7 provide the parts outside the CDR3, is DARVTQTPRHKVTEMGQEVTMRCQPILGHNTVFWYRQTMMQGLELLAYFRNRAPLDDSGMPKDRFSAEMPDATLATLKIQPSEPRDSAVYFCASGLLQRHEQYFGPGTRLTVT.

This clonotype appeared many times. The chain employs TRBV12-3 or TRBV12-4 and TRBJ2-7; D is possibly TRBD1 (5 bases). The CDR3 has 13 amino acids. V dropped 4 bases and J dropped 1 base, with 8 bases sitting between them. CDR3: CASSSDISYEQYF. CDR3 in DNA: TGTGCCAGCAGTTCGGACATTTCCTACGAGCAGTACTTC.

This clonotype was counted many times. The chain is built from TRBV20-1 and TRBJ2-5, with 8 positions matching TRBD2. With V trimmed by 3 bases and J by 2 bases, 8 bases remained unmatched. CDR3 size: 15 residues. Germline CDR1 is DFQATT and CDR2 is SNEGSKA (reference sequence). The chain's CDR3 is CSARVSGTIQETQYF. DNA for the CDR3: TGCAGTGCTAGGGTTAGCGGGACCATTCAAGAGACCCAGTACTTC.

This clonotype was detected many times. The V and J genes are TRBV12-3 or TRBV12-4 and TRBJ1-5, with TRBD1 matching 9 bases. The CDR3 has 16 amino acids. J lost 4 bases, V lost 0 bases, and 4 bases had no gene match. This CDR3 is CASSLARDRVNQPQHF. DNA of the CDR3: TGTGCCAGCAGTTTAGCCCGGGACAGGGTTAATCAGCCCCAGCATTTT.

In this sample, this clonotype turned up many times. The chain has TRBV4-2 and TRBJ2-7; no clear D gene. The CDR3 is 15 amino acids. V shed 0 bases and J shed 1 base, with 10 bases lying between them. Germline V CDR1 and CDR2: LGHNA, YNFKEQ. CDR3 coding DNA: TGTGCCAGCAGCCAAGATCATGAACAGTCCTACGAGCAGTACTTC. Residues: CASSQDHEQSYEQYF.

This clonotype has more than one count but fewer than ten. The J gene is TRBJ2-7, the V gene TRBV28; D gene uncertain. The CDR3 is made up of 15 amino acids. Trimming cost V 2 bases and J 3 bases, with 14 bases left between them. Germline V lookup: CDR1 MDHEN, CDR2 SYDVKM. The CDR3 loop reads CASSLQHPANYEQYF. The CDR3 coding sequence is TGTGCCAGCAGTTTACAGCACCCAGCGAACTACGAGCAGTACTTC. The complete variable domain, with remaining parts taken from reference TRBV28 and TRBJ2-7, reads DVKVTQSSRYLVKRTGEKVFLECVQDMDHENMFWYRQDPGLGLRLIYFSYDVKMKEKGDIPEGYSVSREKKERFSLILESASTNQTSMYLCASSLQHPANYEQYFGPGTRLTVT.

In this sample, this clonotype turned up a few times. V and J are TRBV7-2 and TRBJ2-3; D remains unclear. Germline-derived CDR1 and CDR2 are SGHTA and FQGNSA. V was clipped by 0 bases and J by 2 bases, with 9 bases between them. This CDR3 comprises 15 residues. CDR3 region: CASSLAPYPTDTQYF. In DNA, the CDR3 is TGTGCCAGCAGCTTAGCGCCGTACCCCACAGATACGCAGTATTTT.

This clonotype was seen many times. The chain is built from TRBV12-3 or TRBV12-4 and TRBJ2-3; D remains unclear. The CDR3 has 15 residues. Trimming removed 3 bases from V and 4 bases from J, with 14 bases in between. CDR3 region: CASSFVGPEPDTQYF. CDR3 nucleotide sequence: TGTGCCAGCAGTTTTGTCGGCCCAGAGCCAGATACGCAGTATTTT.

This clonotype was detected ten times or more. The CDR3 sequence: CASKIGTSESYEQYF. The CDR3 DNA follows: TGTGCCAGCAAGATCGGGACTAGCGAGTCCTACGAGCAGTACTTC. V is TRBV28 and J is TRBJ2-7; 10 bases match TRBD2. This CDR3 contains 15 residues. CDR1 is MDHEN and CDR2 is SYDVKM in the germline V gene. V dropped 7 bases and J dropped 1; count of bases not matched to a gene: 7.